The 10 T cell receptor beta chains reported below all come from one sample, sequenced in a study of T cells after yellow fever vaccination. TCRdb fed the 5' RACE reads into MiXCR, producing one record per CDR3 protein. The sample contains some 350,000 distinct CDR3 sequences, under 5% of which appear only once. The source was PBMCs, collected 5 days after the yellow fever booster vaccination. These receptor sequences come from a young man who received the YFV17D yellow fever vaccine.

At least ten counts were recorded for this clonotype. The V call is TRBV7-2, the J call TRBJ2-1; no firm D call. With 5 bases removed from V and 5 bases from J, the gap between germline ends came to 7 bases. This CDR3 comprises 12 residues. Germline V gene data show CDR1 as SGHTA and CDR2 as FQGNSA. DNA for the CDR3: TGTGCCAGCAGCGGATATCACAATGAGCAGTTCTTC. This encodes CASSGYHNEQFF.

J is TRBJ2-1 and V is TRBV7-2; D may be TRBD2 (6 bases). Germline V gives CDR1 SGHTA, CDR2 FQGNSA. The V and J ends lost 6 bases and 9 bases respectively, with 15 bases between them. The CDR3 runs to 13 residues. The CDR3 DNA is TGTGCCAGCAGTCCGGGACTCTACGTTGAGCAGTTCTTC. Its translation is CASSPGLYVEQFF.

The rearrangement joins TRBV15 to TRBJ1-2; D is unresolved. Trimming cost V 0 bases and J 7 bases, with 18 bases left between them. Per germline, CDR1 LNHNV and CDR2 YYDKDF (reference sequence). The length of the CDR3 is 16 residues. The CDR3 DNA follows: TGTGCCACCAGCAGAGATCAGCCCACCAGACTATCTGGCTACACCTTC. Its protein is CATSRDQPTRLSGYTF.

The V and J genes are TRBV4-1 and TRBJ2-2; D gene unclear. V lost 1 base and J 3 bases, leaving 15 bases between the germline ends. This CDR3 contains 17 residues. Germline-derived CDR1 and CDR2 are MGHRA and YSYEKL. The CDR3, as DNA: TGCGCCAGCAGCCAAGCCAACTTCGGGTTCTACACCGGGGAGCTGTTTTTT. Amino acid sequence: CASSQANFGFYTGELFF.

The rearrangement links TRBV5-6 to TRBJ2-7, with 7 positions matching TRBD1. The CDR3 contains 15 residues. The germline V gene encodes CDR1 SGHDT and CDR2 YYEEEE. The V and J ends lost 2 bases and 5 bases, in that order; junction bases with no gene match: 10. Here the CDR3 DNA reads TGTGCCAGCAGCTTCAACAGGGGACGTACCGACGAGCAGTACGTC. Translated: CASSFNRGRTDEQYV.

The sample holds a few counts of this clonotype. The chain couples TRBV24-1 to TRBJ2-1; D unclear. The ends were cut back, 1 base at V and 12 bases at J, with 9 bases in the middle. Germline loops: CDR1 KGHDR, CDR2 SFDVKD. This CDR3 region has 12 residues. As DNA, the CDR3 is TGTGCCACCAGTGATTTCCGGACGGGGCAGTTCTTC. Amino acids: CATSDFRTGQFF.

This clonotype was picked up many times. This CDR3 reads CASSLFPGGDTDTQYF. CDR3 DNA sequence: TGTGCCAGCAGCTTATTCCCTGGCGGGGACACAGATACGCAGTATTTT. The V and J genes are TRBV7-2 and TRBJ2-3; maybe TRBD2 (6 bases). CDR3 length equals 16 residues. Trimming stripped 2 bases from V and 2 bases from J, with 14 bases between. Looked up from germline, CDR1 is SGHTA and CDR2 is FQGNSA. The full variable domain, completed using reference TRBV7-2 and TRBJ2-3, is GAGVSQSPSNKVTEKGKDVELRCDPISGHTALYWYRQSLGQGLEFLIYFQGNSAPDKSGLPSDRFSAERTGGSVSTLTIQRTQQEDSAVYLCASSLFPGGDTDTQYFGPGTRLTVL.

This clonotype was counted at least ten times. The chain uses TRBV27 and TRBJ2-7, with 7 bases lining up with TRBD1. The ends lost 6 bases at V and 5 bases at J; junction bases unmatched: 7. The CDR3 is 13 amino acids. Germline V gives CDR1 MNHEY, CDR2 SMNVEV (reference sequence). CDR3 in amino acids: CASRLQGLHEQYF. The CDR3 coding sequence is TGTGCCAGCAGACTACAGGGGTTGCACGAGCAGTACTTC.

This clonotype turned up a few times. The chain recombines TRBV10-3 with TRBJ2-7; D ambiguous. There are 14 residues in the CDR3. The germline CDR1 and CDR2 sequences are ENHRY and SYGVKD. Trimming removed 4 bases at V and 0 bases at J, with 10 bases between. In DNA form, the CDR3 reads TGTGCCATCAGTGCCCGGACGGGCTCCTACGAGCAGTACTTC. Amino acid sequence: CAISARTGSYEQYF.

In nucleotides, the CDR3 is TGTGCCACCAGTGACGAGCGGGGGGGCCGTGGAGATACGCAGTATTTT. It translates to CATSDERGGRGDTQYF. The chain recombines TRBV24-1 with TRBJ2-3; TRBD2 matches at 10 bases. In germline, CDR1 is KGHDR, CDR2 SFDVKD. V dropped 4 bases and J dropped 5; count of bases not matched to a gene: 8. The CDR3 sequence is 16 residues long.